This record looks at one T cell receptor (beta chain) sequence and its context. Using its own MiXCR run on the RT-PCR reads, TCRdb lists one record per CDR3 protein. The table has about 680,000 distinct CDR3 sequences, 14% seen once; the top ten hold roughly 3.9%. Per germline, CDR1 SGHRS and CDR2 YFSETQ. The CDR3 length is 16 residues. Trimming took 9 bases from V and 1 from J, leaving 17 bases between them. The sample taken for sequencing was memory CD4+ T cells from blood. The chain has TRBV5-1 and TRBJ2-6; D gene unclear. The source is a female donor in good health, serving as a healthy control. This CDR3 reads CATAAKTKSGANVLTF. CDR3 nucleotides: TGCGCCACCGCTGCCAAAACAAAATCTGGGGCCAACGTCCTGACTTTC.